This entry is about one T cell receptor beta chain. Its antigen is not identified. The data derive from a study of T cells in localized non-small cell lung cancer. The V and J ends lost 4 bases and 8 bases respectively, with 24 bases between them. CDR1 is SGHRS, CDR2 YFSETQ, per germline. The CDR3 extends over 16 amino acids. TCRdb's copy holds only in-frame clones and misses some; the assay was immunoSEQ multiplex PCR. Of tens of thousands of clones in the sample, 84% were seen once. Study-level results: Because researchers sequenced only one region of the tumor, heterogeneity is still possible.

This sample comprised peripheral blood, obtained before any cancer treatment. The sequence was collected from a man between 40 and 75 years old with stage I lung adenocarcinoma. This chain links TRBV5-1 with TRBJ1-2; D uncertain. The CDR3 region is CASSPDPTGRTAGYTF. As DNA, the CDR3 is TGCGCCAGCAGCCCCGACCCGACCGGGAGGACGGCCGGCTACACCTTC.